This T cell receptor (beta chain) comes out of a study of CD8 T cells in ankylosing spondylitis. Whole-study results and caveats: A motif in TCR beta, a set of roughly eight highly homologous variants, appeared characteristic of ankylosing spondylitis blood. The study looked at matched synovial fluid samples from ankylosing spondylitis patients. Disease-linked clones were reported to be significantly enriched there.

Trimming stripped 1 base from V and 0 bases from J, with 7 bases between. Germline values: CDR1 LGHNA, CDR2 YNFKEQ. The CDR3 sequence is 15 residues long. Using quantitative 5'-RACE with molecular barcodes, the authors made TCR beta libraries. TCRdb processed the 5' RACE reads anew with MiXCR; each CDR3 protein has one entry. The sample lists about 220,000 distinct CDR3 sequences, about a sixth occurring once. For this clonotype: Its matching antigen is unknown.

Sequencing used blood, either unsorted or a sorted T cell fraction (not recorded which). This clonotype was obtained from a male donor with ankylosing spondylitis. The genes are TRBV4-2 and TRBJ2-1; unclear D gene. As DNA, the CDR3 is TGTGCCAGCAGCCAAGCCTCGAGCTCCTACAATGAGCAGTTCTTC. Translating gives CASSQASSSYNEQFF.